This TCR beta chain comes out of a study of blood T cells in healthy people across ages. Study conclusions and caveats: Long-lived donors exceeded aged donors in naive CD4+ cells and diversity.

A J-beta primer mix and a sample-barcoded 5' primer were used in a second PCR of roughly 7 to 12 cycles. From the 5' RACE reads, TCRdb called clonotypes with MiXCR, one entry per CDR3 protein. The table records around 820,000 distinct CDR3 sequences, roughly 25% of them present only once. This clonotype was found a few times. Its target is not known. An end of the junction does not agree with germline; a read error may underlie this. The CDR3 spans 15 residues. Looked up from germline, CDR1 is SGHAT and CDR2 is FQNNGV. This sample also belongs to another study, concerning T cells of mothers and their children. That work states: Thymic selection shapes TCR recombination output in related pairs, and it does so similarly in unrelated pairs. The search for persistent microchimeric T cell clones detected none.

Sequenced: blood. The rearrangement links TRBV11-2 to TRBJ1-1; a possible D gene is TRBD1 (6 bases). The clonotype comes from a boy aged 5-17 years in good health. The CDR3 DNA sequence: TGTGTCAGCAGCTCCTTAGGGGACATAAACACTGAAGCTTTCTTT. It yields the protein CVSSSLGDINTEAFF.